Listed below are T cell receptor beta chains from one sample, sequenced in a study of T cells in Graves' hyperthyroidism and ophthalmopathy. TCRdb passed the multiplex PCR reads through MiXCR, listing each CDR3 protein once. The data show 530,000 or so distinct CDR3 sequences, under 60% seen once. Sequencing was done on a sample of peripheral blood or thyroid tissue (not recorded which). These receptors were taken from a woman aged 18-35 years with Graves' hyperthyroidism. The conserved cysteine and the conserved F or W are not part of the CDR3 here. The D gene is left open where the match is weak.

V gene	J gene	D gene	CDR3 protein
TRBV7-8	TRBJ1-1	.	ASSSFIEEGTEAF
TRBV20-1	TRBJ1-3	.	SAIKRNTIY
TRBV29-1	TRBJ1-2	.	SVSGLAGFYGYT
TRBV20-1	TRBJ1-1	.	SAGGPSGTEAF
TRBV4-1	TRBJ1-6	.	ASSQGRAMGNSALH
TRBV2	TRBJ1-1	.	ASNGGADMNTEAF
TRBV29-1	TRBJ2-5	TRBD1	SLEATGMETQY
TRBV2	TRBJ2-7	.	ARQPPYEQY
TRBV7-9	TRBJ2-1	.	ASTPPLRGASYNEQF
TRBV10-3	TRBJ1-2	.	AISEQSGYT
TRBV18	TRBJ2-7	TRBD1	ASSSWTGWREQY
TRBV6-6	TRBJ1-5	TRBD1	ASSRVGQGTGPQH
TRBV7-9	TRBJ2-2	TRBD2	ASSQGLAGEHTGELF
TRBV29-1	TRBJ1-2	.	SVPGRTKDGYT
TRBV4-2	TRBJ1-3	.	ASSQVQAAGNTIY
TRBV24-1	TRBJ2-3	TRBD2	ATSDSAGASTDTQY
TRBV20-1	TRBJ2-7	.	SARSFRTVYHEQY
TRBV7-2	TRBJ1-6	TRBD1	ASSSRDRDNSPLH
TRBV19	TRBJ2-5	TRBD1	ASSSGQRNQETQY
TRBV24-1	TRBJ2-3	.	ATSPLDTDTQY
TRBV6-1	TRBJ2-5	.	ASSERQAGKGTQY
TRBV20-1	TRBJ1-1	.	SAPRRSGRGGEQF
TRBV5-4	TRBJ2-2	.	ASSPGEARVTGELF
TRBV20-1	TRBJ1-1	TRBD1	SARVWDRGRHTEAF
TRBV6-6	TRBJ2-7	.	ASRRLSGGPAYEQY
TRBV5-8	TRBJ2-5	.	ASSLKGPLETQY
TRBV29-1	TRBJ1-1	.	SVRVRGNTEAF
TRBV27	TRBJ2-5	.	ASSLSRTQY
TRBV10-3	TRBJ2-5	.	AISEGDQETSD
TRBV2	TRBJ2-7	TRBD1	ASRDRGSGEQY
TRBV5-6	TRBJ1-4	.	ASSLWAGEKLF
TRBV29-1	TRBJ2-7	.	SVEGDPTVLNEQY
TRBV2	TRBJ2-2	TRBD2	ASVGLAGRGELF
TRBV2	.	TRBD2	ASSESGRALDEQF
TRBV5-5	TRBJ2-5	.	ASSLDGRQETQY
TRBV29-1	TRBJ1-2	.	SLKGNYGYT
TRBV7-2	TRBJ2-3	TRBD1	ASRRQGAEDTQY
TRBV20-1	TRBJ1-1	.	SASHFVGQGYRGTEAF
TRBV5-8	.	TRBD1	ASSFGQGSDTQY
TRBV12-3/TRBV12-4	TRBJ1-2	TRBD1	ASSFGQGVGYT
TRBV4-3	TRBJ1-5	.	ASSHGTGSNQPQH
TRBV24-1	.	.	ATSDSSEGGTHNEQF